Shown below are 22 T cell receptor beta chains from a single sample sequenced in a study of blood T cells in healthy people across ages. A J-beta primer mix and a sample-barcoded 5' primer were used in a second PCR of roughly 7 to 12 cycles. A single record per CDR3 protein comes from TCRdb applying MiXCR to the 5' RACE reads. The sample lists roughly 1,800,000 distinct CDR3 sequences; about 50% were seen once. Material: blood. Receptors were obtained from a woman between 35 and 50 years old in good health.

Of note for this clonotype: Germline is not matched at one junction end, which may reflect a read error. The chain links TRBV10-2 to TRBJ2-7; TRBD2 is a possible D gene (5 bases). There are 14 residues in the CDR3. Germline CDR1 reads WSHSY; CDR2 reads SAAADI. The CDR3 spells CASSLEGGLYEQYF. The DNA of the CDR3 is TGTGCCAGCAGCTTAGAGGGTGGGCTCTACGAGCAGTACTTC.

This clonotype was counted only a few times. CDR3 DNA sequence: TGTGCCAGCTCACCACCGGGGGGATTAAAGGACGAGCAGTACTTC. Protein product: CASSPPGGLKDEQYF. The genes are TRBV18 and TRBJ2-7; a possible D gene is TRBD2 (6 bases). The CDR3 loop spans 15 amino acids. With 0 bases removed from V and 5 bases from J, the gap between germline ends came to 14 bases. CDR1 and CDR2 (germline): KGHSH, LQKENI.

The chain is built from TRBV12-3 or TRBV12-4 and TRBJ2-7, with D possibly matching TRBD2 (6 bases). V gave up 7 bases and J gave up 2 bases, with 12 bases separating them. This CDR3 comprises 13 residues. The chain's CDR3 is CASTGTSTYEQYF. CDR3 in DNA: TGTGCCAGCACCGGGACTTCTACCTACGAGCAGTACTTC.

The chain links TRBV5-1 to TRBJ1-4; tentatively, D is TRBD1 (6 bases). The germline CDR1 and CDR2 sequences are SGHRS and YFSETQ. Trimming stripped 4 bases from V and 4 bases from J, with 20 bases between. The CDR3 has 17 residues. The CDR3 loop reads CASSPGGGTTYNEKLFF. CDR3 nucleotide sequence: TGCGCCAGCAGCCCCGGAGGCGGGACAACCTATAATGAAAAACTGTTTTTT.

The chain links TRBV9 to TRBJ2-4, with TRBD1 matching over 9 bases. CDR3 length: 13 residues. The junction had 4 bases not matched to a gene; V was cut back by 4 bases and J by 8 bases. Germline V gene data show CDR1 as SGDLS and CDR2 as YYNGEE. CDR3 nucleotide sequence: TGTGCCAGCAGCAACACAGGGGGCGACATTCAGTACTTC. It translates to CASSNTGGDIQYF.

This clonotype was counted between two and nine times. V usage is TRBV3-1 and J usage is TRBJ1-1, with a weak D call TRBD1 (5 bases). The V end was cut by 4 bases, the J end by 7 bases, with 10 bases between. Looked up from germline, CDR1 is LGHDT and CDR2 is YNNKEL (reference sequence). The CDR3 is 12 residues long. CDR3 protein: CASSPTGLEAFF. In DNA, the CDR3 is TGTGCCAGCAGCCCTACAGGCCTTGAAGCTTTCTTT.

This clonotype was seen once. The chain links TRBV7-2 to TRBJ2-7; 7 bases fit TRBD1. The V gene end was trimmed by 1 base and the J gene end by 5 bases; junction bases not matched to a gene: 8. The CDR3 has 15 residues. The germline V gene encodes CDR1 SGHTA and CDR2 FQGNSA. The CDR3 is CASSLVRQGIHEQYF. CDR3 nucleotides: TGTGCCAGCAGCTTAGTACGACAGGGAATTCACGAGCAGTACTTC.

This chain's CDR3 is CSTRGYSSYNEQFF. CDR3 nucleotide sequence: TGCAGTACCAGGGGTTACAGCTCCTACAATGAGCAGTTCTTC. The chain links TRBV20-1 to TRBJ2-1; TRBD1 is a possible D gene (6 bases). Germline V lookup: CDR1 DFQATT, CDR2 SNEGSKA (reference sequence). The V end lost 8 bases, the J end lost 0 bases, and 14 bases lay between the germline ends. The CDR3 consists of 14 residues.

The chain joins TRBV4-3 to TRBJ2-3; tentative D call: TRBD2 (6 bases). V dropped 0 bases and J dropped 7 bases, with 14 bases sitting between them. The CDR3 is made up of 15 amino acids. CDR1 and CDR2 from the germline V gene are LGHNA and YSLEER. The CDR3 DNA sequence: TGCGCCAGCAGCCAAGACCCCAGGCGGGACTATACGCAGTATTTT. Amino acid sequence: CASSQDPRRDYTQYF.

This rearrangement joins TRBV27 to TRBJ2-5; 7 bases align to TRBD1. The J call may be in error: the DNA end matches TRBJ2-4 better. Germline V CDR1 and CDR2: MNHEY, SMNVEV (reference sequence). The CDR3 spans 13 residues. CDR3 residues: CASRRTGESIQYF. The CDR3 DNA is TGTGCCAGCAGAAGGACAGGCGAGAGCATTCAGTACTTC.

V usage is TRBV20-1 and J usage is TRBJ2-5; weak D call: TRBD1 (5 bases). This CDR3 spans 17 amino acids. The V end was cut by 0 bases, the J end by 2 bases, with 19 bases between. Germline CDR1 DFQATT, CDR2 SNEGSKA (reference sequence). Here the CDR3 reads CSARDLGVQRIQETQYF. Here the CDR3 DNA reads TGCAGTGCTAGAGATCTAGGGGTCCAGCGAATACAAGAGACCCAGTACTTC.

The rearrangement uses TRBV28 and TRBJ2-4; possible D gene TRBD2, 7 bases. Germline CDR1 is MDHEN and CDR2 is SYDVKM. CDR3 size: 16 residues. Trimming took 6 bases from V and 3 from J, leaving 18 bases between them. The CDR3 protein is CASRNLGGPGKNIQYF. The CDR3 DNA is TGTGCCAGCAGAAACCTCGGGGGGCCCGGCAAAAACATTCAGTACTTC.

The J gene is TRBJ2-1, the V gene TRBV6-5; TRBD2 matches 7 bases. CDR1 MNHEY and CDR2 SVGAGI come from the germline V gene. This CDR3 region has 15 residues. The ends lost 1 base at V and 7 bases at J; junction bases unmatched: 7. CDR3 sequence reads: CASSYFGLEGNEQFF. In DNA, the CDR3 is TGTGCCAGCAGTTACTTCGGACTAGAGGGTAATGAGCAGTTCTTC.

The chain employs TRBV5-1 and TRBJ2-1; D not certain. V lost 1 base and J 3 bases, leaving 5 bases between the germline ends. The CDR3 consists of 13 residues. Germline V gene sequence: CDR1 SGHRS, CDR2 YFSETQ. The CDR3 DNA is TGCGCCAGCAGCTTGACTTACTACAATGAGCAGTTCTTC. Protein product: CASSLTYYNEQFF.

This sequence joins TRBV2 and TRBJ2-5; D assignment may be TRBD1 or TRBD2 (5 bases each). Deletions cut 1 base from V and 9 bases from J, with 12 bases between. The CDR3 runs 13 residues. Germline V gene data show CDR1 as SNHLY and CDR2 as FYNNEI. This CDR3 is CASSEDRLAAQYF. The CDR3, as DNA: TGTGCCAGCAGTGAAGACAGGCTAGCCGCCCAGTACTTC.

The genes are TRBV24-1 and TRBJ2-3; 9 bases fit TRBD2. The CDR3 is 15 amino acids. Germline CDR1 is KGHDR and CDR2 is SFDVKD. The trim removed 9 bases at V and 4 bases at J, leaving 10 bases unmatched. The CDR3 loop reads CATSDRTSEADTQYF. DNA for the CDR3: TGTGCCACCTCTGACAGGACTAGCGAGGCAGATACGCAGTATTTT.

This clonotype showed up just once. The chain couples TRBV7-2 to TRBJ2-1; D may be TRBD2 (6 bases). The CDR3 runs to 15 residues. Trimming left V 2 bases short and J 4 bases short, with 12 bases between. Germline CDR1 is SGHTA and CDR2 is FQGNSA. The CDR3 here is CASSLRASDYNEQFF. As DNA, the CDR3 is TGTGCCAGCAGCTTAAGGGCTAGCGATTACAATGAGCAGTTCTTC. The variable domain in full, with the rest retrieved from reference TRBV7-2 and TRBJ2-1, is GAGVSQSPSNKVTEKGKDVELRCDPISGHTALYWYRQSLGQGLEFLIYFQGNSAPDKSGLPSDRFSAERTGGSVSTLTIQRTQQEDSAVYLCASSLRASDYNEQFFGPGTRLTVL.

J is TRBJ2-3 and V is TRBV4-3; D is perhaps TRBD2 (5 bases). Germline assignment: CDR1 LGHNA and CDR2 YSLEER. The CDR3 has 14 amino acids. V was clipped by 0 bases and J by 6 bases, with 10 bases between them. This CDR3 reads CASSQDPSGDTQYF. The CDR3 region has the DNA TGCGCCAGCAGCCAAGATCCGTCGGGGGATACGCAGTATTTT.

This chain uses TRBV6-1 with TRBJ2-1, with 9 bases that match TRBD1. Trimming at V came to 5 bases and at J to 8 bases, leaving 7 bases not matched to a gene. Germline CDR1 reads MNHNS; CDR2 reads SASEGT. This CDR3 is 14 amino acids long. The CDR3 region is CASSWTGAVDEQFF. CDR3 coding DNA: TGTGCCAGCAGTTGGACAGGGGCAGTGGATGAGCAGTTCTTC.

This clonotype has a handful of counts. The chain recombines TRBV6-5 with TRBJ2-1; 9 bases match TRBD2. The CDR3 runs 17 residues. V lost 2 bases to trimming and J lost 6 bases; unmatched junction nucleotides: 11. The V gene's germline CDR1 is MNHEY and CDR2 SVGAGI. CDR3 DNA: TGTGCCAGCAGTTACACGAGCGCGGGGGGGCCCCTCAATGAGCAGTTCTTC. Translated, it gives CASSYTSAGGPLNEQFF.

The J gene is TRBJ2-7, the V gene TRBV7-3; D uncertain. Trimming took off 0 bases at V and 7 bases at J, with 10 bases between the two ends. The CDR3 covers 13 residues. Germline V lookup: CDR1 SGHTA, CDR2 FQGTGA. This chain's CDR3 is CASSLTSLNEQYF. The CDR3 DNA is TGTGCCAGCAGCTTAACAAGTCTAAATGAGCAGTACTTC. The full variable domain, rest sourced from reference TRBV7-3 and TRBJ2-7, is GAGVSQTPSNKVTEKGKYVELRCDPISGHTALYWYRQSLGQGPEFLIYFQGTGAADDSGLPNDRFFAVRPEGSVSTLKIQRTERGDSAVYLCASSLTSLNEQYFGPGTRLTVT.

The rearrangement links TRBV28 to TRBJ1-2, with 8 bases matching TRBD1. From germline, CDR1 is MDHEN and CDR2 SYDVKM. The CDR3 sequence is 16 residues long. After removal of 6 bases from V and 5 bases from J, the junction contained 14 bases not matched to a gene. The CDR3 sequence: CASSPAASGGMYGYTF. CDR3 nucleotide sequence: TGTGCCAGCAGCCCCGCGGCCTCAGGGGGCATGTATGGCTACACCTTC.